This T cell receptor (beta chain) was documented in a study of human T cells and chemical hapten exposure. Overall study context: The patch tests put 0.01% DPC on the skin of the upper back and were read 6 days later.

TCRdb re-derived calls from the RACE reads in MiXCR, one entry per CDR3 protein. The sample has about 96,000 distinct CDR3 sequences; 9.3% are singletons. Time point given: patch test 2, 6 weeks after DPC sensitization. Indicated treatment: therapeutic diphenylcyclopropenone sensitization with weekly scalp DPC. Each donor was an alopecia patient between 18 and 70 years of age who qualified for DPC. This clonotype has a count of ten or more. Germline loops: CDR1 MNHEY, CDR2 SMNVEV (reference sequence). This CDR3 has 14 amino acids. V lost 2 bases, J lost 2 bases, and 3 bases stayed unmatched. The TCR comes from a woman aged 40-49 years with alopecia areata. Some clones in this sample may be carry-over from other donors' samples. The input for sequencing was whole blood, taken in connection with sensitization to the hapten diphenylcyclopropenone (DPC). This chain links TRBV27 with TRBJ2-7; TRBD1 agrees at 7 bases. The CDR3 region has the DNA TGTGCCAGCAGTTTAAAGGGGGCTCCCTACGAGCAGTACTTC. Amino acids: CASSLKGAPYEQYF.